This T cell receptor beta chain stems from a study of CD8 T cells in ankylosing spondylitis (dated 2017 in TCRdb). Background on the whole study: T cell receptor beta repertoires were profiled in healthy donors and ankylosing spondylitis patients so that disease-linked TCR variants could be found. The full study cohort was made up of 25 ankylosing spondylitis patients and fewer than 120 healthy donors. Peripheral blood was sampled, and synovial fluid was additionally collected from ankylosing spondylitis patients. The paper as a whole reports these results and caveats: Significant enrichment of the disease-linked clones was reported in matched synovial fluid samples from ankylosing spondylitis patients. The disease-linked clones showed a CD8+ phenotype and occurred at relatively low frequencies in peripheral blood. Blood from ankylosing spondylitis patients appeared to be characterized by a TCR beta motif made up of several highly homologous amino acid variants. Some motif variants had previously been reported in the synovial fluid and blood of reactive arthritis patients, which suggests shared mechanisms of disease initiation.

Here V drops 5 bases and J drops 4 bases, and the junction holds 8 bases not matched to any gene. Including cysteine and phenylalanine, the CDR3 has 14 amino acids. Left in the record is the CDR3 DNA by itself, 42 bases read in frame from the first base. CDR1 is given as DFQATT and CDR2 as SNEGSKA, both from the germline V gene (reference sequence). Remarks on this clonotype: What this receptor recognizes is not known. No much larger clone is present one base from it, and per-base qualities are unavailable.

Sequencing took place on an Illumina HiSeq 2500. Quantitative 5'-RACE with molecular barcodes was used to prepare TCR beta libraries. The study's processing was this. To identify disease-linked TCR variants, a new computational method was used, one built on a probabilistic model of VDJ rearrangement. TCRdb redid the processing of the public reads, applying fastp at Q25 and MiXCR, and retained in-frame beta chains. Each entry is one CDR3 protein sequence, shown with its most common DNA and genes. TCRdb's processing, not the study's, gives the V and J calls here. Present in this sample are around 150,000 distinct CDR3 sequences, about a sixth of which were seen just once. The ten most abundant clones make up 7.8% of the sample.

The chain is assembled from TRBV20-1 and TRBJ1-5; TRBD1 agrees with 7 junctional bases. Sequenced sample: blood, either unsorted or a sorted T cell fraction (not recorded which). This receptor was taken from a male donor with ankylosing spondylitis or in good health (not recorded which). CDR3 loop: CSALTGTANQPQHF. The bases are TGCAGTGCTCTTACCGGGACAGCTAATCAGCCCCAGCATTTT.